This T cell receptor (beta chain) stems from a study of T-cell memory formation after mild COVID-19. Turning to the study itself: TCR clusters were largely donor specific. General study points: Some responding clones appeared in pre-infection memory, suggesting cross-reactive memory joined.

The CDR3 runs 15 residues. Trimming shortened V by 1 base and J by 2 bases, and 8 bases separated the two germline ends. Looked up from germline, CDR1 is SEHNR and CDR2 is FQNEAQ (reference sequence). TCRdb used MiXCR to reprocess the 5' RACE reads, holding one entry per CDR3 protein. The sample has 200,000 to 250,000 distinct CDR3 sequences; approximately 9% are singletons. This clonotype was recorded many times. Its antigen remains unidentified. The chain carries TRBV7-9 and TRBJ2-2; D remains ambiguous. The sample was PBMCs or a T cell subset sorted from them (not recorded which). The sequence was collected from a man aged 18 to 30 who had mild COVID-19 (a few samples of this study predate the infection). Cell type and time point are not known. The DNA of the CDR3 is TGTGCCAGCAGCTTAGGGCAGAGCAACACCGGGGAGCTGTTTTTT. This translates into CASSLGQSNTGELFF.